The 25 T cell receptor beta chains in this list originate from one sample, sequenced in a study of blood T cell repertoires in COVID-19. The repertoire was sequenced with immunoSEQ multiplex PCR; TCRdb's copy has only in-frame clones and lacks some. The sample carries about 60,000 clones, more than 80% recorded once. The sequenced sample was peripheral blood. These receptors were collected from a human donor with active COVID-19. The donor label of this sample is uncertain.

The chain joins TRBV7-9 to TRBJ1-2; D is ambiguous. Trimming took off 4 bases at V and 1 base at J, with 13 bases between the two ends. Germline CDR1 SEHNR, CDR2 FQNEAQ (reference sequence). The CDR3 runs to 15 residues. In nucleotides, the CDR3 is TGTGCCAGCAGCTCCCGGCTAGCAGATAACTATGGCTACACCTTC. This sequence encodes CASSSRLADNYGYTF. The whole variable domain, filled in from reference TRBV7-9 and TRBJ1-2, reads DTGVSQNPRHKITKRGQNVTFRCDPISEHNRLYWYRQTLGQGPEFLTYFQNEAQLEKSRLLSDRFSAERPKGSFSTLEIQRTEQGDSAMYLCASSSRLADNYGYTFGSGTRLTVV.

This clone was detected only a few times. The rearrangement uses TRBV18 and TRBJ1-1; a possible D gene is TRBD1 (5 bases). CDR3 length: 13 residues. Germline CDR1 is KGHSH and CDR2 is LQKENI. V shed 5 bases and J shed 1 base, with 8 bases lying between them. The CDR3 DNA follows: TGTGCCAGCTCATCTGACAGGAACACTGAAGCTTTCTTT. This gives the protein CASSSDRNTEAFF. Filled out from reference TRBV18 and TRBJ1-1, the complete variable domain reads NAGVMQNPRHLVRRRGQEARLRCSPMKGHSHVYWYRQLPEEGLKFMVYLQKENIIDESGMPKERFSAEFPKEGPSILRIQQVVRGDSAAYFCASSSDRNTEAFFGQGTRLTVV.

V and J are TRBV15 and TRBJ1-3; D remains ambiguous. The CDR3 is 15 amino acids. CDR1 and CDR2 (germline): LNHNV, YYDKDF (reference sequence). With 1 base removed from V and 2 bases from J, the gap between germline ends came to 9 bases. CDR3 coding DNA: TGTGCCACCAGCAGAGGGAGGGTCGCTGGAAACACCATATATTTT. This translates into CATSRGRVAGNTIYF.

The chain is built from TRBV2 and TRBJ1-2; D unresolved. Germline V gene lookup returns CDR1 SNHLY and CDR2 FYNNEI. V was pared by 2 bases and J by 4 bases, with 14 bases between. The CDR3 contains 15 residues. CDR3 region: CASSEWADQVYGYTF. The CDR3 DNA follows: TGTGCCAGCAGTGAATGGGCAGATCAAGTCTATGGCTACACCTTC.

This clone was found once. The V call is TRBV3-1 (or the pseudogene TRBV3-2), the J call TRBJ1-2; 9 positions agree with TRBD1. Germline loops: CDR1 LGHDT, CDR2 YNNKEL (reference sequence). The J segment lost 2 bases and the V segment lost 3 bases, leaving 4 bases of the junction unmatched. The CDR3 is 15 amino acids. As DNA, the CDR3 is TGTGCCAGCAGCCAGGGGACAGGGCTAAACTATGGCTACACCTTC. Amino acid sequence: CASSQGTGLNYGYTF.

The J gene is TRBJ1-2, the V gene TRBV6-6; 8 bases align to TRBD1. This CDR3 contains 16 residues. Germline V lookup: CDR1 MNHNY, CDR2 SVGAGI (reference sequence). Trimming at V came to 4 bases and at J to 2 bases, leaving 9 bases not matched to a gene. The CDR3 coding sequence is TGTGCCAGCAGTTTTCCTACGGGACAGGCAAACTATGGCTACACCTTC. Translation: CASSFPTGQANYGYTF.

The gene calls are TRBV5-6 and TRBJ2-7; D remains unclear. This CDR3 is built from 12 residues. Germline CDR1 SGHDT, CDR2 YYEEEE. V was clipped by 4 bases and J by 3 bases, with 8 bases between them. The CDR3 loop is CASSAGDYEQYF. The CDR3 DNA reads as TGTGCCAGCAGCGCAGGCGACTACGAGCAGTACTTC.

The chain carries TRBV2 and TRBJ2-6; tentative D call: TRBD1 (6 bases). Trimming pared 6 bases from V and 2 bases from J, leaving 14 bases between. This CDR3 has 16 residues. Per the germline V gene, CDR1 is SNHLY and CDR2 is FYNNEI. In nucleotides, the CDR3 is TGTGCCAGCAGGGAACAGGGCCCCACTGGGGCCAACGTCCTGACTTTC. Translated, it gives CASREQGPTGANVLTF.

The gene calls are TRBV6-1 and TRBJ2-5; D gene ambiguous. CDR1 is MNHNS, CDR2 SASEGT, per germline. The CDR3 runs to 14 residues. The V and J ends lost 2 bases and 0 bases respectively, with 7 bases between them. CDR3 in DNA: TGTGCCAGCAGTGAACGGCGGTACCAAGAGACCCAGTACTTC. Its translation is CASSERRYQETQYF.

This clone has a single count. CDR3 in amino acids: CASSGQASMSYTF. CDR3 bases: TGTGCCAGCTCAGGACAGGCCTCTATGAGCTACACCTTC. The genes are TRBV6-5 and TRBJ1-2; 7 nucleotides match TRBD1. Germline CDR1 and CDR2: MNHEY and SVGAGI. The CDR3 loop spans 13 amino acids. The ends lost 8 bases at V and 9 bases at J; junction bases unmatched: 12.

The gene calls are TRBV27 and TRBJ2-7; D may be TRBD1 (5 bases). Germline CDR1 MNHEY, CDR2 SMNVEV (reference sequence). Trimming cost V 6 bases and J 4 bases, with 19 bases left between them. There are 15 residues in the CDR3. This chain's CDR3 is CASSLQVGQGYEQYF. As DNA, the CDR3 is TGTGCCAGCAGCCTCCAGGTAGGGCAGGGTTACGAGCAGTACTTC.

As regards this clone: One end of the junction is discordant with germline, which a read error may explain. In DNA form, the CDR3 reads TGTGCCAGCAGCTTGAACGGGAACCCCAGTGACTTC. The encoded protein is CASSLNGNPSDF. The chain joins TRBV5-4 to TRBJ2-5, with a possible D match to TRBD2 (5 bases). The CDR3 has 12 amino acids. Per germline, CDR1 SGHNT and CDR2 YYREEE (reference sequence).

The table lists this clone with a count of one. The chain links TRBV30 to TRBJ2-7; 9 bases align to TRBD1. The trim removed 3 bases at V and 7 bases at J, leaving 7 bases unmatched. The CDR3 totals 13 residues. CDR1 and CDR2 (germline): GTSNPN, SVGIG (reference sequence). CDR3 DNA sequence: TGTGCCTGGAGGCGGACAGGGGATGGGGAGCAGTACTTC. Protein sequence: CAWRRTGDGEQYF.

This chain links TRBV2 with TRBJ2-3; 10 nucleotides line up with TRBD2. The germline CDR1 and CDR2 sequences are SNHLY and FYNNEI. The CDR3 length is 14 residues. Unmatched junction bases numbered 6, after V lost 10 bases and J lost 2 bases. The CDR3 region has the DNA TGTGCCACGGCGGGGACTAGCGTCACAGATACGCAGTATTTT. It encodes CATAGTSVTDTQYF. Together with reference TRBV2 and TRBJ2-3, the CDR3 gives the full variable domain: EPEVTQTPSHQVTQMGQEVILRCVPISNHLYFYWYRQILGQKVEFLVSFYNNEISEKSEIFDDQFSVERPDGSNFTLKIRSTKLEDSAMYFCATAGTSVTDTQYFGPGTRLTVL.

This clone is a singleton in its sample. The V gene is TRBV6-2 or TRBV6-3, the J gene TRBJ1-5; maybe TRBD1 (6 bases). V was pared by 6 bases and J by 2 bases, with 11 bases between. CDR1 is MNHEY, CDR2 SVGEGT, per germline. The CDR3 consists of 14 residues. The DNA for the CDR3 is TGTGCCAGCAGCCGATACAGGGGCAATCAGCCCCAGCATTTT. It yields the protein CASSRYRGNQPQHF.

V is TRBV11-2 and J is TRBJ1-2; 9 nucleotides agree with TRBD1. Germline V gives CDR1 SGHAT, CDR2 FQNNGV. The V and J ends lost 1 base and 8 bases, in that order; junction bases with no gene match: 8. The CDR3 length is 15 residues. The CDR3 DNA reads as TGTGCCAGCAGCTTAGGGACCGGGACAGGGATCGGCTACACCTTC. This encodes CASSLGTGTGIGYTF.

The chain joins TRBV7-3 to TRBJ2-2; 8 nucleotides agree with TRBD2. After removal of 5 bases from V and 4 bases from J, the junction contained 6 bases not matched to a gene. This CDR3 spans 15 amino acids. The germline V gene encodes CDR1 SGHTA and CDR2 FQGTGA. CDR3 nucleotide sequence: TGTGCCAGCAGCGAACTAGCGGTTGGCACCGGGGAGCTGTTTTTT. It yields the protein CASSELAVGTGELFF.

V and J are TRBV24-1 and TRBJ2-1, with TRBD2 matching over 8 bases. The CDR3 totals 14 residues. The V gene's germline CDR1 is KGHDR and CDR2 SFDVKD. The junction had 10 bases not matched to a gene; V was cut back by 9 bases and J by 7 bases. The CDR3 sequence is CATSRAGGGNEQFF. CDR3 DNA sequence: TGTGCCACCTCCAGGGCGGGAGGCGGGAATGAGCAGTTCTTC.

This chain links TRBV9 with TRBJ2-5, with TRBD2 matching 8 bases. The CDR3 is made up of 15 amino acids. With V trimmed by 2 bases and J by 1 base, 4 bases remained unmatched. Per the germline V gene, CDR1 is SGDLS and CDR2 is YYNGEE. The CDR3 reads CASSVGGDPQETQYF. DNA of the CDR3: TGTGCCAGCAGCGTCGGGGGGGACCCCCAAGAGACCCAGTACTTC.

V usage is TRBV6-2 or TRBV6-3 and J usage is TRBJ1-1; 9 bases are shared with TRBD1. Trimming at V came to 4 bases and at J to 3 bases, leaving 6 bases not matched to a gene. The CDR3 extends over 15 amino acids. Germline CDR1 and CDR2: MNHEY and SVGEGT. The CDR3: CASSSGTGWDTEAFF. The CDR3 nucleotides read TGTGCCAGCAGTTCCGGGACAGGGTGGGACACTGAAGCTTTCTTT.

The chain uses TRBV6-5 and TRBJ1-2; 7 nucleotides match TRBD1. The CDR3 is 14 amino acids. Germline trimming cut 2 bases from V and 4 bases from J; bases unmatched to any gene: 4. CDR1 MNHEY and CDR2 SVGAGI come from the germline V gene. This chain's CDR3 is CASSYRDSFYGYTF. In nucleotides, the CDR3 is TGTGCCAGCAGTTACCGGGACAGCTTCTATGGCTACACCTTC.

As DNA, the CDR3 is TGTGCCAGCAGCTCCTCGTCCGGGGATGTGGATCAGCCCCAGCATTTT. Protein: CASSSSSGDVDQPQHF. The genes are TRBV27 and TRBJ1-5; the D is unclear. This CDR3 spans 16 amino acids. Germline V gene data show CDR1 as MNHEY and CDR2 as SMNVEV (reference sequence). The V gene lost 6 bases and the J gene lost 5 bases, with 20 bases spanning the gap.

This clone was seen just once. V gene TRBV30 combines with J gene TRBJ1-4; D perhaps matches TRBD1 (6 bases). The V end was cut by 2 bases, the J end by 5 bases, with 15 bases between. The germline gives CDR1 GTSNPN, CDR2 SVGIG (reference sequence). The CDR3 is 15 residues long. The CDR3 DNA sequence: TGTGCCTGGAGTACTCCGGGACACCAAAATGAAAAACTGTTTTTT. The encoded protein is CAWSTPGHQNEKLFF.

CDR3 protein: CASSPENLGELFF. Written as DNA, the CDR3 is TGTGCCAGCAGCCCCGAGAATCTCGGGGAGCTGTTTTTT. The chain employs TRBV7-9 and TRBJ2-2; D not resolved. V lost 5 bases and J lost 7, with 11 bases in between. This CDR3 comprises 13 residues. Germline-derived CDR1 and CDR2 are SEHNR and FQNEAQ (reference sequence).

The V call is TRBV5-1, the J call TRBJ2-7, with 10 bases that match TRBD1. Germline lookup yields CDR1 SGHRS and CDR2 YFSETQ. Trimming removed 4 bases from V and 4 bases from J; junction bases left unmatched: 5. The CDR3 spans 14 residues. The CDR3 spells CASSHPGQGYEQYF. In nucleotides, the CDR3 is TGCGCCAGCAGCCACCCGGGACAGGGGTACGAGCAGTACTTC.